Listed below are T cell receptor beta chains from one sample, sequenced in a study of control samples from healthy donors and cancer patients. Method: immunoSEQ multiplex PCR; TCRdb's copy keeps in-frame clones and lacks some. The data hold about 63,000 clones, with around 87% observed a single time. The specimen sequenced was PBMCs. These receptors originate from a woman aged 55 to 70 with lung cancer. Both conserved end residues are trimmed from each CDR3.

J gene,V gene,CDR3 protein
TRBJ1-1,TRBV5-1,ASSRWGYVNTEAF
TRBJ2-7,TRBV7-3,ASSRSSGGTYEQY
TRBJ2-5,TRBV7-9,ASSLVYTSEDFGPQY
TRBJ1-2,TRBV2,ASSETSNYGYT
TRBJ2-3,TRBV5-1,ASSFQGPDTQY
TRBJ2-7,TRBV15,ATSRGKGWEQY
TRBJ2-1,TRBV10-3,AISESGTDYNEQF
TRBJ1-2,TRBV5-1,ASSVGTGGVPYGYT
TRBJ2-7,TRBV4-1,ASSQDSETGAGQQY
TRBJ2-1,TRBV9,ASSPGRFGIIYNEQF
TRBJ1-5,TRBV10-2,ASRSLLGGESQPQH
TRBJ1-2,TRBV2,ASSTRTGVDSEGYT
TRBJ1-1,TRBV12-3/TRBV12-4,ASSLVSEAF
TRBJ2-7,TRBV4-1,ASSQGSSYEQY
TRBJ1-2,TRBV7-9,ASSGGTGYGYT
TRBJ1-4,TRBV20-1,SASMAAGTGEAKLF
TRBJ1-1,TRBV12-3/TRBV12-4,ASSLTGETEAF
TRBJ2-3,TRBV7-9,ASSLGQPPGTQY
TRBJ1-6,TRBV11-1,ASSLGDRDNSPLH
TRBJ1-5,TRBV10-3,ASGSGQTPQPQH
TRBJ1-2,TRBV10-3,AISGTALGRGYT
TRBJ2-2,TRBV5-4,ASSLDAGGHTGELF
TRBJ1-2,TRBV30,AWGKGAYGYT
TRBJ1-6,TRBV6-5,ASSYEASLWPLH
TRBJ1-1,TRBV20-1,RGQTNTEAF
TRBJ1-3,TRBV11-2,ASSRDRPGAGNTIY
TRBJ2-4,TRBV14,ASSQRQALYDIQY
TRBJ1-1,TRBV5-1,ASSSGGGTGGEYTEAF
TRBJ2-1,TRBV14,ASSLTDIYNEQF
TRBJ2-3,TRBV28,ASGSLRSPGLAGGWDTQY
TRBJ2-7,TRBV2,ASSAGTVTHEQY
TRBJ2-3,TRBV3-1/TRBV3-2,ASSRTEGYTDTQY
TRBJ1-5,TRBV4-2,ASSPRRGAAFNQPQH
TRBJ1-2,TRBV9,ASTTGGGYGYT
TRBJ2-1,TRBV3-1/TRBV3-2,ASSQVGSASGRVYNEQF
TRBJ2-1,TRBV19,ASSIASSAYNEQF
TRBJ2-1,TRBV23-1,ASSQPISGEPYNEQF
TRBJ2-3,TRBV5-8,ASSLGAMARDTQY
TRBJ2-3,TRBV20-1,SASAGTSGRASRY
TRBJ2-3,TRBV5-6,ASSLLEGTSTDTQY
TRBJ2-5,TRBV5-1,ASSLQGGFQETQY
TRBJ2-1,TRBV7-7,ASSRGRLVGNNEQF
TRBJ2-7,TRBV5-1,ASSLMSGTGDEQY
TRBJ2-1,TRBV6-2/TRBV6-3,ASSSPPEQF
TRBJ1-1,TRBV2,ASTLRAEAF
TRBJ2-7,TRBV19,ASSTERVSYEQY
TRBJ1-3,TRBV5-1,ASSLEGTGVNSGNTIY
TRBJ2-6,TRBV6-5,ATLGGPGANVLT
TRBJ2-2,TRBV3-1/TRBV3-2,ASRRPGLADINTGELF
TRBJ1-1,TRBV5-1,ASSRSITAGLNTEAF
TRBJ2-3,TRBV19,ASKPGAPSIGPSTDTQY
TRBJ1-5,TRBV15,ATSRTRGASQPQH
TRBJ2-1,TRBV10-3,AISGTQRGGGHNEQF